The 30 T cell receptor beta chains below all came from one sample that was sequenced in a study of T cell repertoires in cytomegalovirus infection. TCRdb ran MiXCR on the reads and lists one entry per CDR3 protein. Here the sample spans approximately 700,000 distinct CDR3 sequences, approximately 40% being singletons. Input material: PBMCs. These receptors were obtained from a human donor in good health (CMV status not recorded). Some clones in this sample may be carry-over from other donors' samples.

V and J are TRBV24-1 and TRBJ1-5; D is uncertain. V was clipped by 4 bases and J by 6 bases, with 12 bases between them. The germline V gene has CDR1 KGHDR and CDR2 SFDVKD. The CDR3 length is 14 residues. The CDR3 DNA follows: TGTGCCACCAGTGAAACTGGACCTTCTCAGCCCCAGCATTTT. Amino acid sequence: CATSETGPSQPQHF.

A remark on this clonotype: Lacking the conserved final phenylalanine or tryptophan, this CDR3 likely reflects a read error. The chain employs TRBV4-1 and TRBJ1-5; no definite D call. Trimming pared 7 bases from V and 0 bases from J, leaving 13 bases between. CDR1 and CDR2 (germline): MGHRA, YSYEKL. CDR3 size: 15 residues. Here the CDR3 DNA reads TGCGCCAGCACCTTGGACGGAGATAGCAATCAGCCCCAGCATTTA. Translating gives CASTLDGDSNQPQHL.

This clonotype was counted many times. The V gene is TRBV28, the J gene TRBJ1-3; D is undetermined. Germline CDR1 is MDHEN and CDR2 is SYDVKM. CDR3 length: 14 residues. V was trimmed by 2 bases and J by 1 base, leaving 6 bases between them. The CDR3 DNA reads as TGTGCCAGCAGTTTACCGGGGTCTGGAAACACCATATATTTT. As protein: CASSLPGSGNTIYF.

This clonotype showed up just a few times. The chain couples TRBV7-3 to TRBJ2-1, with 8 bases that match TRBD2. Germline trimming cut 5 bases from V and 9 bases from J; bases unmatched to any gene: 12. The CDR3 length is 15 residues. CDR1 and CDR2 from the germline V gene are SGHTA and FQGTGA. The CDR3 region is CASSLGGAGGAEQFF. The CDR3 DNA reads as TGTGCCAGCAGCCTCGGGGGGGCTGGGGGCGCTGAGCAGTTCTTC.

This rearrangement joins TRBV25-1 to TRBJ1-6; D is ambiguous. Trimming cost V 7 bases and J 9 bases, with 16 bases left between them. This CDR3 is built from 14 residues. CDR1 is MGHDK, CDR2 SYGVNS, per germline. The CDR3 region has the DNA TGTGCCAGCACTCCCGTGGAGCGGAGTTCACCCCTCCACTTT. This encodes CASTPVERSSPLHF.

This clonotype showed up just a few times. The chain is built from TRBV12-3 or TRBV12-4 and TRBJ1-1, with no clear D. The CDR3 has 13 amino acids. V was shortened by 5 bases and J by 5 bases, with 12 bases between the two germline ends. CDR3 DNA sequence: TGTGCCAGCAGTCCTTTGTTTGGTACTGAAGCTTTCTTT. Protein: CASSPLFGTEAFF.

For the CDR3, the DNA is TGTGCCATCAGTAGGACGGCCGCGGGCTACACCTTC. This sequence encodes CAISRTAAGYTF. V and J are TRBV10-3 and TRBJ1-2; no clear D gene. CDR1 and CDR2 from the germline V gene are ENHRY and SYGVKD. The CDR3 totals 12 residues. V lost 5 bases to trimming and J lost 8 bases, with 12 bases between them.

The V and J genes are TRBV7-6 and TRBJ2-3; D is ambiguous. Per the germline V gene, CDR1 is SGHVS and CDR2 is FNYEAQ. The CDR3 covers 13 residues. V was trimmed by 5 bases and J by 4 bases, leaving 10 bases between them. CDR3 protein: CASSRNVADTQYF. CDR3 nucleotide sequence: TGTGCCAGCAGCCGAAATGTGGCAGATACGCAGTATTTT.

Turning to this clonotype: This sequence may be a read error, since a much larger clone differs from it by one base. This rearrangement joins TRBV7-2 to TRBJ2-7; 13 bases are shared with TRBD2. Germline CDR1 and CDR2: SGHTA and FQGNSA. V was pared by 4 bases and J by 2 bases, with 5 bases of the junction left unmatched. The CDR3 has 16 residues. The CDR3 protein is CASSSRLAGGTYEQYF. In DNA, the CDR3 is TGTGCCAGCAGCTCTCGACTAGCGGGAGGAACCTACGAGCAGTACTTC.

V is TRBV7-2 and J is TRBJ2-2, with 9 bases that match TRBD1. V was clipped by 5 bases and J by 7 bases; unmatched bases: 5. Per germline, CDR1 SGHTA and CDR2 FQGNSA. This CDR3 has 14 amino acids. This CDR3 is CASSPGQGGGELFF. DNA of the CDR3: TGTGCCAGCAGCCCGGGACAGGGTGGCGGGGAGCTGTTTTTT.

This clonotype has at least ten counts. The V and J genes are TRBV6-6 and TRBJ1-1, with D hard to call. The CDR3 has 13 residues. Germline V lookup: CDR1 MNHNY, CDR2 SVGAGI (reference sequence). Trimming cost V 0 bases and J 3 bases, with 5 bases left between them. The CDR3: CASSYSGYTEAFF. CDR3 coding DNA: TGTGCCAGCAGTTACTCGGGGTACACTGAAGCTTTCTTT.

This clonotype was seen a handful of times. V gene TRBV7-2 combines with J gene TRBJ1-1; TRBD1 is a possible D gene (5 bases). The CDR3 is made up of 15 amino acids. V was pared by 1 base and J by 5 bases, with 14 bases between. The germline CDR1 and CDR2 sequences are SGHTA and FQGNSA. CDR3 amino acids: CASSLVGRVLTEAFF. In nucleotides, the CDR3 is TGTGCCAGCAGCTTAGTCGGCAGGGTGTTAACTGAAGCTTTCTTT.

This clonotype appeared a few times. The chain couples TRBV28 to TRBJ2-5; 7 positions agree with TRBD2. Germline values: CDR1 MDHEN, CDR2 SYDVKM. The CDR3 sequence is 15 residues long. Unmatched junction bases numbered 8, after V lost 6 bases and J lost 1 base. CDR3 sequence: CASSRAGASQETQYF. The CDR3 DNA reads as TGTGCCAGCAGCAGGGCGGGAGCCTCCCAAGAGACCCAGTACTTC.

This clonotype was observed once. V and J are TRBV7-9 and TRBJ2-6; D is unresolved. Between the trimmed V and J ends, which lost 6 bases and 9 bases, there was a span of 12 bases. CDR1 SEHNR and CDR2 FQNEAQ come from the germline V gene (reference sequence). The CDR3 has 13 residues. The chain's CDR3 is CASSLMGRNVLTF. The CDR3 DNA follows: TGTGCCAGCAGTCTAATGGGTCGCAACGTCCTGACTTTC.

DNA for the CDR3: TGTGCCAGCAGTTTTGGCAGTCTAGCCAAAAACATTCAGTACTTC. Translated: CASSFGSLAKNIQYF. V is TRBV28 and J is TRBJ2-4; no clear D gene. The CDR3 consists of 15 residues. V lost 3 bases and J 0 bases, leaving 9 bases between the germline ends. Germline CDR1 is MDHEN and CDR2 is SYDVKM.

The V gene is TRBV28, the J gene TRBJ1-2; D unclear. Trimming pared 4 bases from V and 5 bases from J, leaving 17 bases between. Germline values: CDR1 MDHEN, CDR2 SYDVKM. The CDR3 covers 15 residues. The CDR3 sequence is CASSSTRVLWYGYTF. DNA of the CDR3: TGTGCCAGCAGTTCCACAAGGGTATTGTGGTATGGCTACACCTTC.

The chain joins TRBV4-2 to TRBJ2-3, with 10 positions matching TRBD2. Germline V gene data show CDR1 as LGHNA and CDR2 as YNFKEQ. This CDR3 spans 18 amino acids. The V segment lost 1 base and the J segment 2 bases; nucleotides outside the gene matches: 9. The CDR3 loop reads CASSQANGAGGVTDTQYF. CDR3 DNA: TGTGCCAGCAGCCAAGCAAACGGAGCGGGAGGGGTCACAGATACGCAGTATTTT.

The chain uses TRBV5-4 and TRBJ2-3, with a weak D call TRBD2 (5 bases). There are 15 residues in the CDR3. V was cut by 5 bases and J by 2 bases, with 15 bases left in between. Germline CDR1 SGHNT, CDR2 YYREEE (reference sequence). CDR3 in DNA: TGTGCCAGCAGGGAATTGGACTTTAACACAGATACGCAGTATTTT. It specifies CASRELDFNTDTQYF. Looking up the rest from reference TRBV5-4 and TRBJ2-3 gives the full variable domain: ETGVTQSPTHLIKTRGQQVTLRCSSQSGHNTVSWYQQALGQGPQFIFQYYREEENGRGNFPPRFSGLQFPNYSSELNVNALELDDSALYLCASRELDFNTDTQYFGPGTRLTVL.

As concerns this clonotype: Compared with germline, one end of the junction differs, possibly owing to a read error. The chain is built from TRBV27 and TRBJ1-5; D not certain. The CDR3 consists of 13 residues. Germline V gene data show CDR1 as MNHEY and CDR2 as SMNVEV (reference sequence). The CDR3 loop reads CASSFRLYQPQNF. For the CDR3, the DNA is TGTGCCAGCAGTTTCAGACTCTATCAGCCCCAGAATTTT.

This clonotype was observed many times. The chain links TRBV7-8 to TRBJ2-1; 13 bases map to TRBD2. CDR3 length: 17 residues. With 5 bases clipped from V and 7 bases from J, the junction kept 11 bases outside the gene matches. CDR1 SGHVS and CDR2 FQNEAQ come from the germline V gene. CDR3 protein: CASSTRTSGRGRNEQFF. The CDR3 DNA is TGTGCCAGCAGCACCCGGACTAGCGGGAGAGGTCGGAATGAGCAGTTCTTC.

The sample holds many counts of this clonotype. This sequence joins TRBV7-2 and TRBJ2-2, with 10 nucleotides matching TRBD1. The CDR3 loop spans 15 amino acids. With V trimmed by 4 bases and J by 6 bases, 5 bases remained unmatched. Germline V gene data show CDR1 as SGHTA and CDR2 as FQGNSA. The DNA of the CDR3 is TGTGCCAGCAGCTCCAGACAGGGGGCGGCCGGGGAGCTGTTTTTT. Its translation: CASSSRQGAAGELFF.

This chain connects TRBV29-1 to TRBJ2-5; 8 bases align to TRBD2. V lost 4 bases to trimming and J lost 1 base; unmatched junction nucleotides: 23. The CDR3 is 20 amino acids. Per the germline V gene, CDR1 is SQVTM and CDR2 is ANQGSEA. The CDR3 nucleotides read TGCAGCGTTGTCGGGCTGGAGCTGGAGCGGGAGCGAAGACGCCAAGAGACCCAGTACTTC. It is translated as CSVVGLELERERRRQETQYF.

This clonotype has a count of ten or more. V usage is TRBV12-5 and J usage is TRBJ1-3; D uncertain. The CDR3 is 19 amino acids. Germline lookup yields CDR1 LGHNT and CDR2 FRNRAP. The V gene lost 0 bases and the J gene lost 0 bases, with 18 bases spanning the gap. As DNA, the CDR3 is TGTGCTAGTGGTTTGGTACTAGGCAGAACCTCAGACTCTGGAAACACCATATATTTT. The encoded protein is CASGLVLGRTSDSGNTIYF.

As concerns this clonotype: A much more abundant neighbour one base away suggests this may be a read error. The rearrangement uses TRBV7-3 and TRBJ1-5; perhaps TRBD1 as D (6 bases). The CDR3 has 11 residues. CDR1 is SGHTA, CDR2 FQGTGA, per germline. CDR3 sequence: CARVRGQPQNF. CDR3 DNA sequence: TGTGCCAGGGTCAGGGGTCAGCCCCAGAATTTT.

This rearrangement joins TRBV5-4 to TRBJ1-1, with D possibly being TRBD1 (6 bases). CDR1 and CDR2 from the germline V gene are SGHNT and YYREEE (reference sequence). The CDR3 has 16 amino acids. Trimming cost V 0 bases and J 3 bases, with 15 bases left between them. CDR3 amino acids: CASSLGGRGGDTEAFF. CDR3 nucleotide sequence: TGTGCCAGCAGCTTGGGAGGAAGGGGGGGAGACACTGAAGCTTTCTTT.

V gene TRBV12-5 combines with J gene TRBJ1-2, with D unclear. This CDR3 has 13 amino acids. V lost 1 base and J 2 bases, leaving 5 bases between the germline ends. Per germline, CDR1 LGHNT and CDR2 FRNRAP. In nucleotides, the CDR3 is TGTGCTAGTGGTTTGGGGCTAAACTATGGCTACACCTTC. It encodes CASGLGLNYGYTF. Using reference TRBV12-5 and TRBJ1-2 for the parts outside the CDR3, the full variable domain is DARVTQTPRHKVTEMGQEVTMRCQPILGHNTVFWYRQTMMQGLELLAYFRNRAPLDDSGMPKDRFSAEMPDATLATLKIQPSEPRDSAVYFCASGLGLNYGYTFGSGTRLTVV.

Worth noting for this clonotype: Here the CDR3 omits its conserved ending phenylalanine or tryptophan, so a read error is the likely source. The J gene is TRBJ2-5, the V gene TRBV6-2 or TRBV6-3; unclear D gene. Trimming took off 2 bases at V and 5 bases at J, with 12 bases between the two ends. Germline CDR1 reads MNHEY; CDR2 reads SVGEGT. The CDR3 has 14 residues. CDR3 coding DNA: TGTGCCAGCAGTTACATCGCGGTTGGGGAGACCCAGTACTTA. Translating gives CASSYIAVGETQYL.

The sample holds a few counts of this clonotype. Here the CDR3 reads CASSLDQIKEQFF. The CDR3 DNA is TGTGCCAGCAGCTTAGATCAGATCAAGGAGCAGTTCTTC. J is TRBJ2-1 and V is TRBV7-2; the D is unclear. CDR3 length equals 13 residues. Germline V gives CDR1 SGHTA, CDR2 FQGNSA. V was cut by 1 base and J by 10 bases, with 11 bases left in between.

The CDR3 nucleotides read TGTGCCAGCAGGCGTGGTGGCAAGAGAAACATTCAGTACTTC. Translated: CASRRGGKRNIQYF. The chain recombines TRBV7-8 with TRBJ2-4, with D hard to call. V lost 6 bases to trimming and J lost 6 bases, with 15 bases between them. CDR1 SGHVS and CDR2 FQNEAQ come from the germline V gene. This CDR3 region has 14 residues.

The chain combines TRBV7-4 with TRBJ1-3; 8 nucleotides align to TRBD1. The germline gives CDR1 SGHVT, CDR2 SQSDAQ. The CDR3 contains 19 residues. V shed 1 base, J shed 0 bases, and the junction held 11 bases outside the gene matches. The CDR3 here is CASSLEKMQGAPSGNTIYF. CDR3 DNA sequence: TGTGCCAGCAGCTTAGAGAAAATGCAGGGGGCACCCTCTGGAAACACCATATATTTT.